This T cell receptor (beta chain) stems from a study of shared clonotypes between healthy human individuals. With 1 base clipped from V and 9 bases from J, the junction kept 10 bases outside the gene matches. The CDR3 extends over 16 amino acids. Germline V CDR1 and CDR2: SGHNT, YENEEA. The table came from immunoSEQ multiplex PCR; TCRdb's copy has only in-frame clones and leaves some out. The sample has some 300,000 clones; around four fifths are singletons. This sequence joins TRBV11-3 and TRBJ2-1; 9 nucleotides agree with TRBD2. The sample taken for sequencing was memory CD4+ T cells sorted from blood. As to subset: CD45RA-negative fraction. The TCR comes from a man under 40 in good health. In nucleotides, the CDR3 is TGTGCCAGCAGCTTAGGTCTAGCGGGATTAACCAGTGAGCAGTTCTTC. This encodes CASSLGLAGLTSEQFF. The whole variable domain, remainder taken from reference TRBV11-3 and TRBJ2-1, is EAGVVQSPRYKIIEKKQPVAFWCNPISGHNTLYWYLQNLGQGPELLIRYENEEAVDDSQLPKDRFSAERLKGVDSTLKIQPAELGDSAVYLCASSLGLAGLTSEQFFGPGTRLTVL.